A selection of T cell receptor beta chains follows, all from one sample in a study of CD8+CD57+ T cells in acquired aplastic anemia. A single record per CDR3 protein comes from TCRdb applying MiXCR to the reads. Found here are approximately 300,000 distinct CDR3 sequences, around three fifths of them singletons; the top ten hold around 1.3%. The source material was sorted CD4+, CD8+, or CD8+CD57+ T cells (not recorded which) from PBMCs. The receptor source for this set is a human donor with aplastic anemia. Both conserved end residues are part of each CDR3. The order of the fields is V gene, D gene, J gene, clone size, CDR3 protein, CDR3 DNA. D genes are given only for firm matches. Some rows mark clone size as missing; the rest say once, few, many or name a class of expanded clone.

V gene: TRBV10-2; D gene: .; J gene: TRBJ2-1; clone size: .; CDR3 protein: CASISRRAINEQFF; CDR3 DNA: TGCGCCAGCATCAGCCGGAGGGCCATCAATGAGCAGTTCTTC
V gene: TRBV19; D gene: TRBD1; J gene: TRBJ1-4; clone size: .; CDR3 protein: CASSIQGAGKLFF; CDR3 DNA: TGTGCCAGTAGCATCCAGGGGGCTGGAAAACTGTTTTTT
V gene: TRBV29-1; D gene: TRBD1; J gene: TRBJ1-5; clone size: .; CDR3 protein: CSVGTGVNQPQHF; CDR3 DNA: TGCAGCGTTGGGACAGGCGTCAATCAGCCCCAGCATTTT
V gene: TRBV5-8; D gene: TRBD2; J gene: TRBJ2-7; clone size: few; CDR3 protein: CASRRGTSSYEQYF; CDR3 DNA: TGTGCCAGCAGAAGGGGGACTAGCTCCTACGAGCAGTACTTC
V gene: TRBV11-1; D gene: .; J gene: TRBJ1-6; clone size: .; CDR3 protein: CASGLANTLPSPLHF; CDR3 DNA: TGTGCCAGCGGCTTAGCGAATACGTTACCTTCACCCCTCCACTTT
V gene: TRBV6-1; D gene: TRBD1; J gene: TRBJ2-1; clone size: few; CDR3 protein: CASSGTGDNEQFF; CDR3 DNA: TGTGCCAGCAGTGGGACAGGGGACAATGAGCAGTTCTTC
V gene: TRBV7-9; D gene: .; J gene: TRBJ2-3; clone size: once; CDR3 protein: CASSLDGFNQPQYF; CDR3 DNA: TGTGCCAGCAGCTTAGATGGGTTTAATCAGCCCCAGTATTTT
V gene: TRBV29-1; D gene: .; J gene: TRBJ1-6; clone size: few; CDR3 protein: CSVGVAGAGSPLHF; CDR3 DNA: TGCAGCGTTGGAGTAGCAGGGGCCGGGTCACCCCTCCACTTT
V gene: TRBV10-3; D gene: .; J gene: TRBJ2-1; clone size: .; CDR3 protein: CAISESGAGVSYNEQFF; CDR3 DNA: TGTGCCATCAGTGAGTCGGGGGCGGGAGTCTCCTACAATGAGCAGTTCTTC
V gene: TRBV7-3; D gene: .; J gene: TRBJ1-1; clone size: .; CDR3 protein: CASSPGWDTEAFF; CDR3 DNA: TGTGCCAGCAGCCCAGGCTGGGACACTGAAGCTTTCTTT
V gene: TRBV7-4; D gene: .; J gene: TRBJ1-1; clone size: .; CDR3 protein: CASSLVAGATEAFF; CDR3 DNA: TGTGCCAGCAGCTTAGTAGCAGGGGCCACCGAAGCTTTCTTT
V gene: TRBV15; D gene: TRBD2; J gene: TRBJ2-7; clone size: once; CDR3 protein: CATSRSATSGGTPYEQYF; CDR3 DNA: TGTGCCACCAGCAGATCCGCGACTAGCGGGGGGACCCCCTACGAGCAGTACTTC
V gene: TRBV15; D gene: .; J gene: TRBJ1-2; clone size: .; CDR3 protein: CATGGPFYGYTF; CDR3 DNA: TGTGCCACCGGGGGGCCCTTCTATGGCTACACCTTC
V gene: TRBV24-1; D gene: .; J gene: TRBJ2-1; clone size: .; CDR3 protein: CATSDAQGRDPQYEQFF; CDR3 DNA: TGTGCCACCAGTGATGCCCAGGGGAGGGACCCCCAATATGAGCAGTTCTTC
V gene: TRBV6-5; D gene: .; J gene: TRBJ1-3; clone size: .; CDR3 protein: CASSYEWRDTTIYF; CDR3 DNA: TGTGCCAGCAGTTACGAGTGGCGGGACACCACCATATATTTT
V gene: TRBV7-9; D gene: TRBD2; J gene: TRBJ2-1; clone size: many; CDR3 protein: CASTKFPSGGARDEQFF; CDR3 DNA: TGTGCCAGCACCAAATTCCCTAGCGGGGGGGCCCGGGATGAGCAGTTCTTC
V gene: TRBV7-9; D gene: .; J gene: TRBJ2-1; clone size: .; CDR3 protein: CASSLRPILDEQFF; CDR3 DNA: TGTGCCAGCTCTCTCCGCCCCATTTTAGATGAGCAGTTCTTC
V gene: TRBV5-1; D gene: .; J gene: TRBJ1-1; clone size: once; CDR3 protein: CASRREGDQSEAFF; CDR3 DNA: TGCGCCAGCAGGAGGGAGGGGGACCAATCTGAAGCTTTCTTT
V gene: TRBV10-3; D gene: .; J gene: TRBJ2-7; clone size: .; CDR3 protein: CAISRDTSYEQYF; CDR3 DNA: TGTGCCATCAGCCGGGACACCTCCTACGAGCAGTACTTC
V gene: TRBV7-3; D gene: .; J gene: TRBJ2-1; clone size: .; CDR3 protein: CASIRLRDLREWGNEQFF; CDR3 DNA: TGTGCCAGCATCCGACTCCGGGACTTGCGAGAGTGGGGCAATGAGCAGTTCTTC
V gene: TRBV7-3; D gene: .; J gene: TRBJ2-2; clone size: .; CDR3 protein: CASSSRTESRGELFF; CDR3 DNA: TGTGCCAGCAGCTCACGGACGGAATCCAGGGGGGAGCTGTTTTTT
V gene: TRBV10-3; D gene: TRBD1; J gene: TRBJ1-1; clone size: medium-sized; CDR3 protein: CAIMTGGPNTEAFF; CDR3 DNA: TGTGCCATCATGACAGGGGGACCGAACACTGAAGCTTTCTTT
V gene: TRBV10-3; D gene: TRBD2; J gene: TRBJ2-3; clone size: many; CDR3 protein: CAISESGADTQYF; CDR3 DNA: TGTGCCATCAGTGAGAGCGGGGCAGATACGCAGTATTTT
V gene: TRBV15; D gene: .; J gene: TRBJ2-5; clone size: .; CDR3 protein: CATEGGGQETQYF; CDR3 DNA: TGTGCCACGGAAGGGGGGGGACAAGAGACCCAGTACTTC